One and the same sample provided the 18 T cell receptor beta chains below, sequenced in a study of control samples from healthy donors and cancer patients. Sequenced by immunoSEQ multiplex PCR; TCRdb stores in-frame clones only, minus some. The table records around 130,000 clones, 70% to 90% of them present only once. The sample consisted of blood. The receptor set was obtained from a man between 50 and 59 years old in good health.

The CDR3 protein is CASSFPGQGALNEQFF. The CDR3 bases are TGTGCCAGCAGCTTCCCGGGACAGGGGGCTTTAAATGAGCAGTTCTTC. The chain links TRBV7-9 to TRBJ2-1; 12 bases are shared with TRBD1. The CDR3 is 16 residues long. From germline, CDR1 is SEHNR and CDR2 FQNEAQ (reference sequence). Germline trimming cut 3 bases from V and 7 bases from J; bases unmatched to any gene: 7.

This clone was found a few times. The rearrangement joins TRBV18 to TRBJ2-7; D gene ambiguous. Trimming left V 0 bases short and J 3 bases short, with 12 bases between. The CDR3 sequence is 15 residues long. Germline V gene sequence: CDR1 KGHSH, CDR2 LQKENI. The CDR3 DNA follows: TGTGCCAGCTCACCACCGTCGGTCAGTCTCTACGAGCAGTACTTC. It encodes CASSPPSVSLYEQYF.

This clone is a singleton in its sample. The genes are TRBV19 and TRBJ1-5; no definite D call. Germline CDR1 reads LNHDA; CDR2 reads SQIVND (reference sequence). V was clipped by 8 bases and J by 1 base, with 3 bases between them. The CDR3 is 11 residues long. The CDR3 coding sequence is TGTGCCAGTGGGAGCAATCAGCCCCAGCATTTT. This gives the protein CASGSNQPQHF. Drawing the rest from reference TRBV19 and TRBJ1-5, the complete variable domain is DGGITQSPKYLFRKEGQNVTLSCEQNLNHDAMYWYRQDPGQGLRLIYYSQIVNDFQKGDIAEGYSVSREKKESFPLTVTSAQKNPTAFYLCASGSNQPQHFGDGTRLSIL.

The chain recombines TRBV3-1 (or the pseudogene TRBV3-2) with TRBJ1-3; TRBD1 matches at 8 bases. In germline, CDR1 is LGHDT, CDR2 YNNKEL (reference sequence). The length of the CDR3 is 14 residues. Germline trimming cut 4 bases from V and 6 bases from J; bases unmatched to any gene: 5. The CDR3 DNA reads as TGTGCCAGCAGCCTCCGGACAGGGTTAAACACCATATATTTT. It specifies CASSLRTGLNTIYF.

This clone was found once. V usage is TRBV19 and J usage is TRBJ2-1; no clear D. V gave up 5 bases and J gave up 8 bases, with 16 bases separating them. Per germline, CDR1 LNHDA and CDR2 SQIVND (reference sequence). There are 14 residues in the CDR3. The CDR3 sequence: CASSAAWARDEQFF. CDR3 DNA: TGTGCCAGTAGTGCCGCGTGGGCCCGGGATGAGCAGTTCTTC.

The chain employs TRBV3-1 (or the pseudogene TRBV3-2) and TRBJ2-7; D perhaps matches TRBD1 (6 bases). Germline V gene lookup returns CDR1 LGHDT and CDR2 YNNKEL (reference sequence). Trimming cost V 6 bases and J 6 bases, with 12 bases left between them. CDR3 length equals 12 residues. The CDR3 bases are TGTGCCAGCAGTCATACAGGGAGCGAGCAGTACTTC. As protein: CASSHTGSEQYF.

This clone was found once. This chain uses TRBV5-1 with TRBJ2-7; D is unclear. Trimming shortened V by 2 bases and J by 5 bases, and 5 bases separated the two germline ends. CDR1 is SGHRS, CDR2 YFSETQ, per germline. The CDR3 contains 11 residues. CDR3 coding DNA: TGCGCCAGCAGCTTTAGGGACGAGCAGTACTTC. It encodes CASSFRDEQYF.

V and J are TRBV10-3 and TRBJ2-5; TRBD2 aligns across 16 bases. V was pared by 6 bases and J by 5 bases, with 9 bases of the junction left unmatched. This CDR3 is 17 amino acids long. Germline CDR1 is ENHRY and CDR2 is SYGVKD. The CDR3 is CAIRAGTSGGAGETQYF. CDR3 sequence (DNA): TGTGCCATCAGAGCCGGGACTAGCGGGGGGGCCGGGGAGACCCAGTACTTC.

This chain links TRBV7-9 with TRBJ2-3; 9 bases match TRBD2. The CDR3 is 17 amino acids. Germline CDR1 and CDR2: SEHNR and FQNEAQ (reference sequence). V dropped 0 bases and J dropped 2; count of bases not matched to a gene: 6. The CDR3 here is CASSLAVVAGATDTQYF. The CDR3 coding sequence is TGTGCCAGCAGCTTAGCAGTGGTAGCGGGGGCCACAGATACGCAGTATTTT.

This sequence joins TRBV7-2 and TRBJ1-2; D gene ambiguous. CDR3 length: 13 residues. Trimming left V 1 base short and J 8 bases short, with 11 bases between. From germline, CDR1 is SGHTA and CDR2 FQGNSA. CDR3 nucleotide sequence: TGTGCCAGCAGCTTAGTCATGGGGAGGGGCTACACCTTC. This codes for CASSLVMGRGYTF.

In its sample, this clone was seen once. CDR3 region: CASSPRSVGETQYF. CDR3 DNA sequence: TGTGCCAGCAGCCCACGGTCCGTGGGGGAGACCCAGTACTTC. The chain joins TRBV11-2 to TRBJ2-5; D remains ambiguous. Trimming left V 5 bases short and J 5 bases short, with 15 bases between. Germline CDR1 is SGHAT and CDR2 is FQNNGV. The CDR3 contains 14 residues.

The CDR3 here is CASSADFSGLSTEAFF. CDR3 DNA sequence: TGTGCCAGCAGTGCCGACTTCTCCGGACTGTCCACTGAAGCTTTCTTT. The chain employs TRBV6-4 and TRBJ1-1, with no clear D. The CDR3 runs to 16 residues. Trimming removed 4 bases from V and 4 bases from J, with 19 bases in between. CDR1 MRHNA and CDR2 SNTAGT come from the germline V gene.

CDR3 DNA: TGTGCCAGCACACGGGGGGGCGTCACCGGGGAGCTGTTTTTT. Translating it yields CASTRGGVTGELFF. The V and J genes are TRBV2 and TRBJ2-2; 8 bases are shared with TRBD2. Germline loops: CDR1 SNHLY, CDR2 FYNNEI. The CDR3 runs to 14 residues. V was clipped by 7 bases and J by 4 bases; unmatched bases: 5. The whole variable domain, remainder taken from reference TRBV2 and TRBJ2-2, is EPEVTQTPSHQVTQMGQEVILRCVPISNHLYFYWYRQILGQKVEFLVSFYNNEISEKSEIFDDQFSVERPDGSNFTLKIRSTKLEDSAMYFCASTRGGVTGELFFGEGSRLTVL.

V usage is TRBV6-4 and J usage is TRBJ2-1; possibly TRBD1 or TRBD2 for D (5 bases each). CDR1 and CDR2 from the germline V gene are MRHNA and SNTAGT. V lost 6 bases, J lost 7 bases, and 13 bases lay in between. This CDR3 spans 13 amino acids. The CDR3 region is CASRVPEGNEQFF. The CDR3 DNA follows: TGTGCCAGCAGAGTTCCCGAGGGGAATGAGCAGTTCTTC.

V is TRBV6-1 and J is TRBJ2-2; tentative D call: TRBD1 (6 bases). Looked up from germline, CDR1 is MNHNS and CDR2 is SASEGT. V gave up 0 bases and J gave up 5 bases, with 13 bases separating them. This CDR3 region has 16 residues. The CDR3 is CASSEARTAWTGELFF. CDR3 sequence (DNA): TGTGCCAGCAGTGAAGCCAGGACAGCTTGGACCGGGGAGCTGTTTTTT.

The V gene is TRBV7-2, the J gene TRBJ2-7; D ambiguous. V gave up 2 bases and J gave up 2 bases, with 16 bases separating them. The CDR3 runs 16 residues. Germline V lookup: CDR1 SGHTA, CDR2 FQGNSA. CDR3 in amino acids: CASSLTFSWQTYEQYF. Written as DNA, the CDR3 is TGTGCCAGCAGCTTAACTTTTTCCTGGCAGACCTACGAGCAGTACTTC.

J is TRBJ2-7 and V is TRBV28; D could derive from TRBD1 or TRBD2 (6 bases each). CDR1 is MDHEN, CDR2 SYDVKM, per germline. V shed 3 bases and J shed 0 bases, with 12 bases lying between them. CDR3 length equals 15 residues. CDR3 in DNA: TGTGCCAGCAGTTTTCCGGGGGCGCGCTCCTACGAGCAGTACTTC. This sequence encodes CASSFPGARSYEQYF.

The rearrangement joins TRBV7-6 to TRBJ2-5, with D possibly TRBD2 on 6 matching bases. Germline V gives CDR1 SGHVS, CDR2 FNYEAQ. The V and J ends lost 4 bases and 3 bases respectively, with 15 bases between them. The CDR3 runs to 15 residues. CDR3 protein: CASSSTGTLKETQYF. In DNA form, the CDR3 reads TGTGCCAGCAGCTCGACCGGGACTCTCAAAGAGACCCAGTACTTC.